This TCR beta chain was sequenced for a study of T cell responses to AZD1222 COVID-19 vaccine. Regarding the study as a whole: No day 14 peak samples; only post-peak repertoires were characterized. Baseline serostatus was positive in only five to seven AZD1222 recipients. Reportedly, nearly half the spike-specific TCRs target unmutated variant regions. A rise in Spike-specific TCR breadth and depth followed two AZD1222 doses.

Some clones are missing from TCRdb's copy, which holds only in-frame ones; the method was immunoSEQ multiplex PCR. The sample records 90,000 to 150,000 clones, 87% being singletons. V gave up 3 bases and J gave up 1 base; unmatched junction bases: 6. This CDR3 has 15 residues. The germline CDR1 and CDR2 sequences are MNHEY and SMNVEV (reference sequence). With respect to this clone: Its antigen is unknown.

The chain uses TRBV27 and TRBJ2-7; the match to TRBD1 covers 7 bases. The receptor was isolated from an adult who received the AZD1222 COVID-19 vaccine. The sequenced sample was peripheral blood, obtained 28 days after the second AZD1222 dose. Here the CDR3 reads CASSFLGTESYEQYF. The CDR3 DNA is TGTGCCAGCAGTTTTCTCGGGACAGAGTCCTACGAGCAGTACTTC.